This TCR beta chain was recorded in a study of cytomegalovirus exposure and HLA in healthy donors. PCR used 60 Vbeta primers and 13 Jbeta primers. Profiling relied on immunoSEQ multiplex PCR, and the TCRdb table lists in-frame clones only, not all of them. The sample includes some 65,000 clones, just over 65% of them seen just once. Note on this clone: What it binds is unknown.

The CDR3 has 13 amino acids. Trimming left V 4 bases short and J 5 bases short, with 12 bases between. Germline V gives CDR1 SGHRS, CDR2 YFSETQ. Findings and limits, study-wide: The authors enumerated roughly 180 TCR beta chains as linked to cytomegalovirus. Across donors, sequencing depth was assumed by presence/absence analyses to be roughly uniform. Analysis was carried out at a later point, and it linked a missense DCLRE1C variant to TCR beta V- and J-gene trimming. Earlier analysis yielded a pattern in which most TCR beta V segments were productive about 90% or about 30% of the time.

The rearrangement uses TRBV5-1 and TRBJ2-5; D is possibly TRBD2 (5 bases). Sequences were obtained from PBMCs. This receptor was obtained from a woman between 25 and 40 years old in good health and CMV-seronegative. The CDR3 protein is CASSTTPGETQYF. Here the CDR3 DNA reads TGCGCCAGCAGCACGACTCCGGGGGAGACCCAGTACTTC.